These 18 T cell receptor beta chains came from one sample sequenced in a study of regulatory T cells in long-lasting Graves disease listed by TCRdb under 2021. The meaning of the sample's time point label: newly diagnosed GD, antithyroid drugs for less than 3 months. For both TCR sequencing and RNA sequencing, RNA was extracted from PBMCs in TRIzol. Preparation of the library involved multiplex PCR. These reads were obtained on an Illumina HiSeq 4000. iRepertoire HTBI primers and Arm-PCR amplification of CDR3 regions were used to construct TCR beta libraries. Through fastp at Q25 and MiXCR, TCRdb rebuilt clones from the public reads, retaining in-frame beta chains. Rows merge per CDR3 protein into single entries with the most common DNA and genes. For this sample the table gives about 620,000 distinct CDR3 sequences, of which approximately 15% were detected only once. The leading ten clones occupy 15% to 20% of the sample.

These data were also reused for a study on T cells in Graves' hyperthyroidism and ophthalmopathy.

The sequences come from peripheral blood mononuclear cells (PBMCs), collected at new diagnosis, from a patient treated with antithyroid drugs. These TCRs come from a woman between 25 and 40 years old with Graves disease. Donor details come from another sample of the same person, matched by shared clones.

The rearrangement joins TRBV19 to TRBJ2-3, with D unclear. The CDR3 is made up of 16 amino acids. Trimming took 4 bases from V and 1 from J, leaving 15 bases between them. Germline CDR1 is LNHDA and CDR2 is SQIVND (reference sequence). The CDR3 bases are TGTGCCAGTAGTACCGACATGGGTTTGGGCACAGATACGCAGTATTTT. It specifies CASSTDMGLGTDTQYF.

This clonotype was detected ten times or more. V gene TRBV18 combines with J gene TRBJ1-5, with 7 bases matching TRBD1. The CDR3 covers 13 residues. CDR1 and CDR2 from the germline V gene are KGHSH and LQKENI. J was trimmed by 12 bases and V by 3 bases; bases with no gene match: 8. The CDR3 region has the DNA TGTGCCAGCTCACCCGGGGACAGAAGGCTCCAGCATTTT. Amino acid sequence: CASSPGDRRLQHF. Combining the CDR3 with reference TRBV18 and TRBJ1-5 gives the whole variable domain NAGVMQNPRHLVRRRGQEARLRCSPMKGHSHVYWYRQLPEEGLKFMVYLQKENIIDESGMPKERFSAEFPKEGPSILRIQQVVRGDSAAYFCASSPGDRRLQHFGDGTRLSIL.

The table lists this clonotype with many counts. The chain has TRBV7-9 and TRBJ2-5; D is undetermined. Per germline, CDR1 SEHNR and CDR2 FQNEAQ (reference sequence). V was cut by 4 bases and J by 2 bases, with 8 bases left in between. The CDR3 sequence is 13 residues long. CDR3 sequence (DNA): TGTGCCAGCAGCTCGGCTCAACAAGAGACCCAGTACTTC. Protein sequence: CASSSAQQETQYF.

Note on this clonotype: Given a much more abundant clone one base away, this may be a read error. V gene TRBV30 combines with J gene TRBJ1-1; D remains unclear. Germline CDR1 is GTSNPN and CDR2 is SVGIG (reference sequence). This CDR3 has 12 amino acids. The CDR3 sequence is CVWSVGIAEAFF. In DNA form, the CDR3 reads TGTGTCTGGAGTGTCGGGATCGCTGAAGCTTTCTTT.

This clonotype was seen many times. This chain uses TRBV20-1 with TRBJ2-1; TRBD1 aligns across 8 bases. The CDR3 has 15 residues. Germline CDR1 DFQATT, CDR2 SNEGSKA (reference sequence). Trimming cost V 6 bases and J 5 bases; bases outside gene matches: 12. CDR3 bases: TGCAGTGCCAACCGCCCGGGACAGGTACACAATGAGCAGTTCTTC. It codes for CSANRPGQVHNEQFF.

This clonotype showed up just a few times. The chain uses TRBV10-1 and TRBJ2-1, with TRBD2 matching over 11 bases. Germline trimming cut 10 bases from V and 6 bases from J; bases unmatched to any gene: 14. The CDR3 runs 16 residues. Per germline, CDR1 WNHNN and CDR2 SYGVQD (reference sequence). CDR3 sequence reads: CATSPRKGLAGNEQFF. The CDR3 DNA reads as TGCGCCACCTCCCCAAGGAAAGGACTAGCGGGCAATGAGCAGTTCTTC.

The genes are TRBV7-3 and TRBJ2-1, with 8 bases identical to TRBD1. This CDR3 is 19 amino acids long. The V segment lost 1 base and the J segment 8 bases; nucleotides outside the gene matches: 19. Germline CDR1 SGHTA, CDR2 FQGTGA. In DNA form, the CDR3 reads TGTGCCAGCAGCTTAAAGGGACAGGTCTTCGGGAGTACATTGGATGAGCAGTTCTTC. Its translation is CASSLKGQVFGSTLDEQFF.

This clonotype has at least ten counts. The chain has TRBV6-2 or TRBV6-3 and TRBJ1-1; 8 nucleotides align to TRBD1. This CDR3 has 16 amino acids. The ends lost 5 bases at V and 5 bases at J; junction bases unmatched: 13. In germline, CDR1 is MNHEY, CDR2 SVGEGT. The chain's CDR3 is CASSERQGAPLTEAFF. The CDR3 DNA reads as TGTGCCAGCAGTGAAAGGCAGGGGGCCCCATTAACTGAAGCTTTCTTT.

This clonotype was counted at least ten times. V and J are TRBV6-2 or TRBV6-3 and TRBJ1-3; D ambiguous. The CDR3 sequence is 13 residues long. V shed 8 bases and J shed 4 bases, with 12 bases lying between them. The germline V gene has CDR1 MNHEY and CDR2 SVGEGT. This chain's CDR3 is CASLTLNGNTIYF. CDR3 bases: TGTGCCAGCTTGACACTGAACGGAAACACCATATATTTT.

As concerns this clonotype: Being one base from a much bigger clone, this may be a read error. The chain uses TRBV27 and TRBJ1-2, with 9 bases identical to TRBD1. The CDR3 covers 13 residues. Germline CDR1 is MNHEY and CDR2 is SMNVEV (reference sequence). V gave up 8 bases and J gave up 6 bases; unmatched junction bases: 7. This chain's CDR3 is CASDTGGANGYTF. The CDR3 region has the DNA TGTGCCAGCGATACAGGGGGCGCAAATGGCTACACCTTC.

CDR3 sequence: CSAEGQDSSTGELFF. CDR3 DNA sequence: TGCAGTGCTGAGGGACAGGATAGCAGTACCGGGGAGCTGTTTTTT. This chain connects TRBV20-1 to TRBJ2-2, with TRBD1 matching over 8 bases. J was trimmed by 5 bases and V by 5 bases; bases with no gene match: 10. Germline V CDR1 and CDR2: DFQATT, SNEGSKA (reference sequence). This CDR3 comprises 15 residues.

This clonotype was seen a handful of times. V usage is TRBV4-1 and J usage is TRBJ2-5; TRBD2 is a possible D gene (6 bases). The germline V gene encodes CDR1 MGHRA and CDR2 YSYEKL. The CDR3 consists of 14 residues. Trimming took off 6 bases at V and 7 bases at J, with 18 bases between the two ends. The CDR3 DNA reads as TGCGCCAGCAGACTGCGGGGATCCCTCGGGACCCAGTACTTC. It yields the protein CASRLRGSLGTQYF.

The V gene is TRBV6-1, the J gene TRBJ2-1; 9 bases are a match to TRBD2. With 6 bases clipped from V and 1 base from J, the junction kept 7 bases outside the gene matches. CDR1 is MNHNS, CDR2 SASEGT, per germline. The length of the CDR3 is 16 residues. CDR3: CASRTIAGESYNEQFF. The DNA for the CDR3 is TGTGCCAGCAGAACCATAGCGGGAGAGTCCTACAATGAGCAGTTCTTC.

The gene calls are TRBV27 and TRBJ2-7, with 7 nucleotides matching TRBD1. Germline CDR1 reads MNHEY; CDR2 reads SMNVEV (reference sequence). The CDR3 runs to 14 residues. Trimming cost V 3 bases and J 5 bases; bases outside gene matches: 7. CDR3 loop: CASSFTPGTDEQYF. The CDR3 DNA reads TGTGCCAGCAGTTTCACACCCGGGACAGACGAGCAGTACTTC.

This clonotype was found many times. CDR3 sequence: CATTLPGTGGAGDQPQHF. CDR3 in DNA: TGTGCCACCACCCTGCCCGGGACAGGGGGCGCGGGAGATCAGCCCCAGCATTTT. The chain combines TRBV28 with TRBJ1-5; 12 bases map to TRBD1. J was trimmed by 5 bases and V by 10 bases; bases with no gene match: 18. Germline V gene lookup returns CDR1 MDHEN and CDR2 SYDVKM. CDR3 length: 18 amino acids.

This clonotype has a count of ten or more. The rearrangement joins TRBV28 to TRBJ2-7, with 11 nucleotides matching TRBD2. V lost 4 bases to trimming and J lost 3 bases; unmatched junction nucleotides: 5. The CDR3 contains 15 residues. Germline loops: CDR1 MDHEN, CDR2 SYDVKM. CDR3 sequence (DNA): TGTGCCAGCAGTTCAGCGGGACTAGCGGACTACGAGCAGTACTTC. It encodes CASSSAGLADYEQYF.

Comments on this clonotype: A single base separates this from a much larger clone, so it may be a read error. The chain recombines TRBV6-1 with TRBJ1-5, with TRBD1 identical over 9 bases. There are 17 residues in the CDR3. Per germline, CDR1 MNHNS and CDR2 SASEGT. DNA of the CDR3: TGTGCCAGCAGTCCGGGACAGGGCTGGAGAAGCAATCAGCCCCGGCATTTT. Its translation is CASSPGQGWRSNQPRHF.

This clonotype appeared a few times. The gene calls are TRBV10-3 and TRBJ1-2, with D perhaps matching TRBD1 (6 bases). CDR3 length equals 14 residues. The germline gives CDR1 ENHRY, CDR2 SYGVKD. The V gene lost 3 bases and the J gene lost 8 bases, with 16 bases spanning the gap. The CDR3 DNA reads TGTGCCATCAGTGAACAGGGTGGTGTTTGGGGCTACACCTTC. It codes for CAISEQGGVWGYTF.